This TCR beta chain was profiled in a study of blood T cell repertoires in COVID-19. Study information: Some COVID-19 samples were acute and others convalescent; all came from the United States, Italy and Spain. Sources were T cells, B-cell-depleted T cells, or PBMCs; the material itself was cDNA or gDNA.

This CDR3 has 16 residues. From germline, CDR1 is WNHNN and CDR2 SYGVQD (reference sequence). J lost 6 bases, V lost 4 bases, and 11 bases had no gene match. Original methodology: Estimated nucleated cell counts came from reference gene primer amplification. Produced via immunoSEQ multiplex PCR; TCRdb's table is partial and in-frame only. V, J and clone size derive from that table, while D and trimming were established from the DNA sequence. The sample lists hundreds of thousands of clones, around 91% seen once, with 2.5% to 4% in the top ten. This chain connects TRBV10-1 to TRBJ2-2; TRBD1 aligns across 7 bases. The receptor was derived from a woman aged 18-29 years who had recovered from COVID-19. Sample: peripheral blood. CDR3 region: CASSGDRAERAGELFF. The CDR3, as DNA: TGCGCCAGCAGTGGAGACAGGGCCGAAAGAGCCGGGGAGCTGTTTTTT.